The rows below give T cell receptor beta chains drawn from one sample of a study of OX40 agonist ivuxolimab in advanced cancers. Clones were sequenced by immunoSEQ multiplex PCR, and TCRdb holds only the in-frame ones, with some missing. Among 70,000 to 95,000 clones listed, around 80% were seen once. The sequencing used CD4+ or CD8+ T cells sorted from blood, collected in a trial of the OX40 agonist ivuxolimab. The source is an adult with an advanced solid tumor such as melanoma, head and neck, liver or kidney cancer. Both conserved end residues are part of each CDR3. D genes are given only for firm matches. A clone size is listed for some rows: how often the clone was seen (once, few, many), or a class if it is expanded.

clone size	D gene	V gene	J gene	CDR3 DNA	CDR3 protein
-	-	TRBV5-4	TRBJ2-7	TGTGCCAGCAGCTTGAAGGATAACTACGAGCAGTACTTC	CASSLKDNYEQYF
-	TRBD1	TRBV6-1	TRBJ2-2	TGTGCCAGCAGTGCCGGGACAGCCTACACCGGGGAGCTGTTTTTT	CASSAGTAYTGELFF
-	TRBD2	TRBV27	TRBJ2-1	TGTGCCAGCAGCCGCTTTTCCCGGGGGGGGAACAATGAGCAGTTCTTC	CASSRFSRGGNNEQFF
few	TRBD2	TRBV11-2	TRBJ2-3	TGTGCCAGCAGCCTATACGGTGGGGAGGGGGATACGCAGTATTTT	CASSLYGGEGDTQYF
-	TRBD1	TRBV19	TRBJ2-7	TGTGCCAGTGCCGGGACAGGGGGCTCCTACGAGCAGTACTTC	CASAGTGGSYEQYF
-	-	TRBV9	TRBJ2-3	TGTGCCAGCAGCGCCACAGGGAGTCCTAGCACAGATACGCAGTATTTT	CASSATGSPSTDTQYF
-	-	TRBV7-9	TRBJ1-2	TGTGCCAGCAGCTTAGCGAGGACAGACGTTCCCGGCTGCACCTTC	CASSLARTDVPGCTF
-	-	TRBV5-1	TRBJ1-2	TGCGCCAGCAGCTTGTCGGGGGATAACGGCTACACCTTC	CASSLSGDNGYTF
-	-	TRBV6-1	TRBJ2-5	TGTGCCAGCAGATCAGGGGTGGCGGAGACCCAGTACTTC	CASRSGVAETQYF
-	-	TRBV28	TRBJ1-5	TGTGCCAGCAGCAGACAGATTAGCAATCAGCCCCAGCATTTT	CASSRQISNQPQHF
-	TRBD1	TRBV7-3	TRBJ2-2	TGTGCCAGCAGCGTATCAGGGGGTTACACCGGGGAGCTGTTTTTT	CASSVSGGYTGELFF
few	-	TRBV10-3	TRBJ1-2	TGTGCCATCAGTTCCACAGACAACTATGGCTACACCTTC	CAISSTDNYGYTF
-	TRBD2	TRBV4-2	TRBJ2-5	TGTGCCAGCAGCCAAGATTCTACTAGCGGGGAACCTGGAGAGACCCAGTACTTC	CASSQDSTSGEPGETQYF
once	-	TRBV5-1	TRBJ2-1	TGCGCCAGCAGCTTGGGAGGGGACAATGAGCAGTTCTTC	CASSLGGDNEQFF
-	TRBD1	TRBV7-2	TRBJ2-1	TGTGCCAGCAGCTTAGCGGGAGCAGGGGGCTTCTTC	CASSLAGAGGFF
few	-	TRBV5-1	TRBJ2-2	TGCGCCAGCAGCCCCGATCCTAACACCGGGGAGCTGTTTTTT	CASSPDPNTGELFF
-	-	TRBV6-1	TRBJ1-2	TGTGCCAGCAGTGAAGGGGGACGGGGCACCCCAGGAGGCTACACCTTC	CASSEGGRGTPGGYTF
-	-	TRBV9	TRBJ1-4	TGTGCCAGCAGCGTAGGGGGGCGGGAGGATGAAAAACTGTTTTTT	CASSVGGREDEKLFF
-	TRBD1	TRBV28	TRBJ1-2	TGTGCCAGCACAGTTTTGGGACAGGGAAACTATGGCTACACCTTC	CASTVLGQGNYGYTF
-	-	TRBV5-6	TRBJ1-3	TGTGCCAGCAGCTCCGGACAGCCCGGAAACACCATATATTTT	CASSSGQPGNTIYF